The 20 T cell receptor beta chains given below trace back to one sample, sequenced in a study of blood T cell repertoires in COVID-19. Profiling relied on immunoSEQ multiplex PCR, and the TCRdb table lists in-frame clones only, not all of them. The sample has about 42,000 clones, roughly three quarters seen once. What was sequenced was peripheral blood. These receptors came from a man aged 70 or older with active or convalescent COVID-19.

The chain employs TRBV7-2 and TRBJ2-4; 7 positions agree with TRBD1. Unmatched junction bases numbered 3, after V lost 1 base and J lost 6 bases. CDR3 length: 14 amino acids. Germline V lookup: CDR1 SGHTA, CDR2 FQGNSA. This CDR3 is CASSLGNRGNIQYF. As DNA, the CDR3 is TGTGCCAGCAGCTTAGGGAACAGGGGAAACATTCAGTACTTC.

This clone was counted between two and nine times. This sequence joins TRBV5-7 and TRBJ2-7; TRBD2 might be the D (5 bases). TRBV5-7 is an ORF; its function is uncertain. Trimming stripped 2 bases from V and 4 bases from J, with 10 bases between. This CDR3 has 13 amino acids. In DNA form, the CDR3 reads TGTGCCAGCAGCTTAGGACGACTATACGAGCAGTACTTC. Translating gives CASSLGRLYEQYF.

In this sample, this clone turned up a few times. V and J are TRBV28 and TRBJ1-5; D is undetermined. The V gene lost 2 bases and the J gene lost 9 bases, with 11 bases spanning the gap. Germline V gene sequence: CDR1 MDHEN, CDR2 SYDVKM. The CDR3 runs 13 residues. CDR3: CASSLGNTGPQHF. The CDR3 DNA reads TGTGCCAGCAGTTTAGGTAATACGGGGCCCCAGCATTTT.

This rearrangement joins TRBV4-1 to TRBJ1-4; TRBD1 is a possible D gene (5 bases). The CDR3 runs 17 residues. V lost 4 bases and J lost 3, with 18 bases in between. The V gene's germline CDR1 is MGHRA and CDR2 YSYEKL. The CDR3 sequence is CASSPRSGAGANEKLFF. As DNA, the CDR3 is TGCGCCAGCAGCCCCCGGTCGGGTGCGGGGGCTAATGAAAAACTGTTTTTT.

The CDR3 nucleotides read TGTGCCAGCAGCCCTCTGGGACAGGTTGAAAAACTGTTTTTT. Translated: CASSPLGQVEKLFF. This chain links TRBV5-6 with TRBJ1-4; 8 bases line up with TRBD1. After removal of 4 bases from V and 7 bases from J, the junction contained 6 bases not matched to a gene. The germline gives CDR1 SGHDT, CDR2 YYEEEE. The CDR3 has 14 amino acids.

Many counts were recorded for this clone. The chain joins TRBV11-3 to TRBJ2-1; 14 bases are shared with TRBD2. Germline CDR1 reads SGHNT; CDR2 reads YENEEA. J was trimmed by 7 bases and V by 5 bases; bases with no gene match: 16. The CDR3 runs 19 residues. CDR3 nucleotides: TGTGCCAGCAGCCCGCGACTAGCGGGGGGGCCTGGAATGGAAAATGAGCAGTTCTTC. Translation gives CASSPRLAGGPGMENEQFF.

The CDR3 nucleotides are TGTGCCACCAGTGATTTCGGGACAGGGTTAGCCGGGGAGCTGTTTTTT. This encodes CATSDFGTGLAGELFF. The chain recombines TRBV24-1 with TRBJ2-2; TRBD1 matches 9 bases. Germline trimming cut 1 base from V and 6 bases from J; bases unmatched to any gene: 5. Germline lookup yields CDR1 KGHDR and CDR2 SFDVKD. The CDR3 totals 16 residues.

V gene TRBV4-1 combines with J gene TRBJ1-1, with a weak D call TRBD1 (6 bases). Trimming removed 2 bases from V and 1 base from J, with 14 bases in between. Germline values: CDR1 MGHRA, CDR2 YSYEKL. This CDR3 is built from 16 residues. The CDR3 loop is CASSQLQGLGNTEAFF. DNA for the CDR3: TGCGCCAGCAGCCAATTACAGGGTTTAGGGAACACTGAAGCTTTCTTT.

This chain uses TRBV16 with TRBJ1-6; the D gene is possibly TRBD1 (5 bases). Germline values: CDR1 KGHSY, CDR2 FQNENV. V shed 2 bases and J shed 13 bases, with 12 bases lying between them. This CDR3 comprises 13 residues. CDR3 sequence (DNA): TGTGCCAGCAGCCAAGGGGCGCTTGGGCCCCTCCACTTT. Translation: CASSQGALGPLHF. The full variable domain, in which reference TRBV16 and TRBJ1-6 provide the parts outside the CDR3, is GEEVAQTPKHLVRGEGQKAKLYCAPIKGHSYVFWYQQVLKNEFKFLISFQNENVFDETGMPKERFSAKCLPNSPCSLEIQATKLEDSAVYFCASSQGALGPLHFGNGTRLTVT.

The CDR3 bases are TGTGCCAGCCAGGATAGGCAGGGGGTCTACGAGCAGTACTTC. It is translated as CASQDRQGVYEQYF. The genes are TRBV28 and TRBJ2-7; 7 positions match TRBD1. The CDR3 extends over 14 amino acids. The germline CDR1 and CDR2 sequences are MDHEN and SYDVKM. V lost 8 bases and J lost 3; bases outside the gene matches: 10.

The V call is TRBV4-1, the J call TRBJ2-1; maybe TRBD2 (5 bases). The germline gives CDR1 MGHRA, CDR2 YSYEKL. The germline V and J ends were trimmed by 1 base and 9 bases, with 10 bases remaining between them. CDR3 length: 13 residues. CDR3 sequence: CASSQAGRGEQFF. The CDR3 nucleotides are TGCGCCAGCAGCCAAGCGGGTCGGGGTGAGCAGTTCTTC.

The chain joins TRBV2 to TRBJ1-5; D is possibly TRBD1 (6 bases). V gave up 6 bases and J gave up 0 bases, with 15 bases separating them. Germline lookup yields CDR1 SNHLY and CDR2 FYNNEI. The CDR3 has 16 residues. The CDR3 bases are TGTGCCAGCAGCCCCGGGACAACTTATAGCAATCAGCCCCAGCATTTT. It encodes CASSPGTTYSNQPQHF.

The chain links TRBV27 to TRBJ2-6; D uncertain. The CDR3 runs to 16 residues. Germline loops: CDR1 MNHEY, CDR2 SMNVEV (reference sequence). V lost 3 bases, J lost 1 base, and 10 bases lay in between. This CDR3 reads CASSFRHTSGANVLTF. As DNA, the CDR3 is TGTGCCAGCAGTTTCCGCCATACATCTGGGGCCAACGTCCTGACTTTC.

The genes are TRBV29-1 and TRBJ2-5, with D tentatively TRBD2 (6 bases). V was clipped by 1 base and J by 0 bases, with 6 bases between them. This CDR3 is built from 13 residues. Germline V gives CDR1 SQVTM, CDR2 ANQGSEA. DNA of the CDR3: TGCAGCGTTGAAGGGGACTACCAAGAGACCCAGTACTTC. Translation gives CSVEGDYQETQYF.

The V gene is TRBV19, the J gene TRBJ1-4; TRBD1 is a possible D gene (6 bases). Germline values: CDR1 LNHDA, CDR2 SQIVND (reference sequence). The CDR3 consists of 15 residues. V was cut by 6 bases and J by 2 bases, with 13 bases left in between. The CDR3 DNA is TGTGCCAGTAGAGCCACAGGGTCCACTAATGAAAAACTGTTTTTT. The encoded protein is CASRATGSTNEKLFF.

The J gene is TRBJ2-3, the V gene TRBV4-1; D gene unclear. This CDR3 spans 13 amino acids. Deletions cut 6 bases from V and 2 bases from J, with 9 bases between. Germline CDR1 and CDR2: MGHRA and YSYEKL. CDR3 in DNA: TGCGCCAGCAGTACAGACGACACAGATACGCAGTATTTT. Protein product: CASSTDDTDTQYF.

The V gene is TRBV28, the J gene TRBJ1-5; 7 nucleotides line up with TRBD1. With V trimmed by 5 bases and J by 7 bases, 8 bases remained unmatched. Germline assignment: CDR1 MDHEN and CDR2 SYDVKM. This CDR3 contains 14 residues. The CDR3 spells CASSTGTARQPQHF. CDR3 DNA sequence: TGTGCCAGCAGTACTGGGACAGCTCGGCAGCCCCAGCATTTT.

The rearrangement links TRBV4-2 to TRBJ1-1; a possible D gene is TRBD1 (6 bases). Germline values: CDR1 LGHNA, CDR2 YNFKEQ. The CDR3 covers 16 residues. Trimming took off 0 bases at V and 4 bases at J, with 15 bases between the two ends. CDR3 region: CASSQDAGAQGTEAFF. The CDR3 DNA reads TGTGCCAGCAGCCAAGACGCAGGGGCGCAGGGCACTGAAGCTTTCTTT.

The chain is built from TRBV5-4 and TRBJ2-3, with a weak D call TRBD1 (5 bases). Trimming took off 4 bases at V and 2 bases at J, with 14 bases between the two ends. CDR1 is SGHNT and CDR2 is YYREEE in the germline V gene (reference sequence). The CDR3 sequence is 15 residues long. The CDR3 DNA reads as TGTGCCAGCAGCCGCCCGACAGCATCCACAGATACGCAGTATTTT. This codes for CASSRPTASTDTQYF.

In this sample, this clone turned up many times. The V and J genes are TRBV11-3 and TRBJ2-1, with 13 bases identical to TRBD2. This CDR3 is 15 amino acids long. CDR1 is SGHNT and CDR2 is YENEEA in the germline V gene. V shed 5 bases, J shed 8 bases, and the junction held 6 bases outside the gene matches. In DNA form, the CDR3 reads TGTGCCAGCAGCCAGGGACTAGCGGGGTGGGATGAGCAGTTCTTC. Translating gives CASSQGLAGWDEQFF.